This entry describes one T cell receptor (beta chain). This CDR3 region has 14 residues. The V segment lost 5 bases and the J segment 2 bases; nucleotides outside the gene matches: 7. The germline V gene encodes CDR1 GTSNPN and CDR2 SVGIG (reference sequence). This sample was included in a study of technical replicates of blood from a few donors. The repertoire was sequenced with immunoSEQ multiplex PCR; TCRdb's copy has only in-frame clones and lacks some. The sample has roughly 60,000 clones; around nine tenths are singletons. The sequencing input was PBMCs. The TCR comes from a human donor in good health. Some clones in this sample may be carry-over from other donors' samples. V gene TRBV30 combines with J gene TRBJ2-3; 7 nucleotides line up with TRBD1. Written as DNA, the CDR3 is TGTGCCTGGGGAAGGGGGCTTCCCACAGATACGCAGTATTTT. This codes for CAWGRGLPTDTQYF.